These 24 T cell receptor beta chains were all obtained from the same sample, sequenced in a study of coeliac disease. Notes on the study in general: Control samples showed higher TRB and TRG clonality than intraepithelial and lamina propria samples in active celiac disease.

Profiling relied on immunoSEQ multiplex PCR, and the TCRdb table lists in-frame clones only, not all of them. This sample has around 3,900 clones, with about 61% found just once. Their recognized antigens are unknown. The sequencing sample was made of intraepithelial lymphocytes from the gut. The receptors were sampled from a man aged 65 to 85 with active celiac disease.

The chain uses TRBV29-1 and TRBJ2-5; no definite D call. The germline CDR1 and CDR2 sequences are SQVTM and ANQGSEA. Between the trimmed V and J ends, which lost 7 bases and 1 base, there was a span of 10 bases. The CDR3 totals 12 residues. In DNA form, the CDR3 reads TGCAGCGCGGTAGTATCCCAAGAGACCCAGTACTTC. Amino acid sequence: CSAVVSQETQYF.

The V gene is TRBV28, the J gene TRBJ2-2, with D tentatively TRBD2 (5 bases). The CDR3 sequence is 13 residues long. Germline V gene lookup returns CDR1 MDHEN and CDR2 SYDVKM. V was cut by 3 bases and J by 6 bases, with 8 bases left in between. CDR3 bases: TGTGCCAGCAGTTTCCAGGAGGCCGGGGAGCTGTTTTTT. Encoded protein: CASSFQEAGELFF.

This chain uses TRBV6-5 with TRBJ2-7, with TRBD1 matching over 8 bases. This CDR3 spans 13 amino acids. Germline V gene data show CDR1 as MNHEY and CDR2 as SVGAGI. Trimming cost V 6 bases and J 6 bases; bases outside gene matches: 7. This chain's CDR3 is CASSPRQGLEQYF. CDR3 nucleotides: TGTGCCAGCAGCCCCCGACAGGGGCTCGAGCAGTACTTC.

This clone was counted only a few times. The chain recombines TRBV5-5 with TRBJ1-3, with unresolved D. This CDR3 comprises 14 residues. The V gene's germline CDR1 is SGHKS and CDR2 YYEKEE (reference sequence). V was shortened by 4 bases and J by 1 base, with 9 bases between the two germline ends. CDR3 region: CASSPGVSGNTIYF. DNA for the CDR3: TGTGCCAGCAGCCCGGGAGTTTCTGGAAACACCATATATTTT.

The V gene is TRBV30, the J gene TRBJ2-3; D uncertain. Trimming stripped 1 base from V and 2 bases from J, with 10 bases between. The CDR3 contains 14 residues. Germline V lookup: CDR1 GTSNPN, CDR2 SVGIG (reference sequence). This CDR3 is CAWSAEANTDTQYF. As DNA, the CDR3 is TGTGCCTGGAGTGCGGAAGCGAACACAGATACGCAGTATTTT.

The chain uses TRBV4-2 and TRBJ2-4, with D perhaps matching TRBD2 (5 bases). The ends were cut back, 0 bases at V and 1 base at J, with 10 bases in the middle. In germline, CDR1 is LGHNA, CDR2 YNFKEQ. The CDR3 extends over 16 amino acids. The CDR3 nucleotides read TGTGCCAGCAGCCAAGATACCCCGGGGGCCAAAAACATTCAGTACTTC. This gives the protein CASSQDTPGAKNIQYF.

This clone was counted only a few times. This chain links TRBV19 with TRBJ1-1; TRBD1 aligns across 7 bases. The J segment lost 7 bases and the V segment lost 3 bases, leaving 2 bases of the junction unmatched. The germline CDR1 and CDR2 sequences are LNHDA and SQIVND (reference sequence). This CDR3 contains 12 residues. The CDR3 loop reads CASSIDRVEAFF. The CDR3 nucleotides read TGTGCCAGTAGTATCGACAGGGTTGAAGCTTTCTTT.

The CDR3 nucleotides read TGTGCCAGCAGCTTAATCCCGGGACAGGGGGGGTACTCTGGCTACACCTTC. Residues: CASSLIPGQGGYSGYTF. This chain uses TRBV7-3 with TRBJ1-2, with 11 bases that match TRBD1. This CDR3 has 17 residues. Germline V lookup: CDR1 SGHTA, CDR2 FQGTGA. V gave up 1 base and J gave up 7 bases; unmatched junction bases: 11.

The rearrangement links TRBV5-4 to TRBJ2-2, with a tentative D call TRBD1 (5 bases). CDR1 and CDR2 (germline): SGHNT, YYREEE (reference sequence). The CDR3 totals 14 residues. With 5 bases removed from V and 3 bases from J, the gap between germline ends came to 11 bases. In DNA form, the CDR3 reads TGTGCCAGCAGAAGGGGTCAGGACACCGGGGAGCTGTTTTTT. Its protein product is CASRRGQDTGELFF.

This clone counts as large. V gene TRBV6-6 combines with J gene TRBJ1-2; 7 bases align to TRBD1. This CDR3 has 14 residues. Germline V gene lookup returns CDR1 MNHNY and CDR2 SVGAGI (reference sequence). Germline trimming cut 7 bases from V and 5 bases from J; bases unmatched to any gene: 10. Here the CDR3 reads CASIAGGTLYGYTF. CDR3 coding DNA: TGTGCCAGCATTGCAGGGGGGACCCTTTATGGCTACACCTTC.

The gene calls are TRBV29-1 and TRBJ2-2, with D possibly being TRBD2 (6 bases). CDR1 and CDR2 (germline): SQVTM, ANQGSEA. The CDR3 runs to 13 residues. CDR3 nucleotides: TGCATCGCAGGAAGGGAGGTCACCGGGGAGCTGTTTTTT. This gives the protein CIAGREVTGELFF.

As concerns this clone: Different DNA sequences within this sample yield the same CDR3. This chain links TRBV28 with TRBJ1-5, with D uncertain. The germline V gene encodes CDR1 MDHEN and CDR2 SYDVKM. Trimming took 5 bases from V and 5 from J, leaving 13 bases between them. This CDR3 is 14 amino acids long. The chain's CDR3 is CASSNRERDQPQHF. The CDR3 DNA reads TGTGCCAGCAGTAACCGGGAGCGCGATCAGCCCCAGCATTTT.

The chain is built from TRBV6-1 and TRBJ1-5; D gene uncertain. CDR3 length: 12 residues. The V gene lost 8 bases and the J gene lost 2 bases, with 7 bases spanning the gap. Germline assignment: CDR1 MNHNS and CDR2 SASEGT. The CDR3 sequence: CASGLGNQPQHF. The CDR3 bases are TGTGCCAGCGGCCTAGGCAATCAGCCCCAGCATTTT.

By frequency in the sample, this clone is large. The chain is built from TRBV2 and TRBJ1-1, with D tentatively TRBD1 (5 bases). V was clipped by 9 bases and J by 1 base, with 9 bases between them. Germline V gene sequence: CDR1 SNHLY, CDR2 FYNNEI. The CDR3 spans 12 residues. In DNA form, the CDR3 reads TGTGCCAGGAGACAGCCGAACACTGAAGCTTTCTTT. Its protein product is CARRQPNTEAFF.

The chain joins TRBV7-9 to TRBJ2-1; 12 bases are shared with TRBD2. Germline values: CDR1 SEHNR, CDR2 FQNEAQ (reference sequence). V gave up 5 bases and J gave up 10 bases; unmatched junction bases: 9. This CDR3 has 15 amino acids. The CDR3 DNA is TGTGCCAGCAGCCAAGGGGGTCTAGCGGGAGGGGAGCAGTTCTTC. Amino acid sequence: CASSQGGLAGGEQFF.

This chain joins TRBV29-1 and TRBJ2-5, with unresolved D. Per the germline V gene, CDR1 is SQVTM and CDR2 is ANQGSEA. This CDR3 region has 11 residues. V was trimmed by 6 bases and J by 3 bases, leaving 8 bases between them. This chain's CDR3 is CSVDIEETQYF. The CDR3 nucleotides are TGCAGCGTCGACATCGAAGAGACCCAGTACTTC.

This clone was detected only once. The chain links TRBV4-1 to TRBJ2-7; 7 bases line up with TRBD1. The CDR3 is 15 amino acids. The ends lost 0 bases at V and 1 base at J; junction bases unmatched: 3. Germline CDR1 and CDR2: MGHRA and YSYEKL. The CDR3 DNA reads TGCGCCAGCAGCCAAGACGACAGGGCGTCCTACGAGCAGTACTTC. Encoded protein: CASSQDDRASYEQYF.

This clone is a singleton in its sample. J is TRBJ1-1 and V is TRBV7-3; no clear D. V shed 4 bases and J shed 1 base, with 7 bases lying between them. CDR1 SGHTA and CDR2 FQGTGA come from the germline V gene. CDR3 size: 13 residues. The CDR3 region is CASSSDRNTEAFF. Here the CDR3 DNA reads TGTGCCAGCAGCTCCGATAGGAACACTGAAGCTTTCTTT.

V gene TRBV30 combines with J gene TRBJ1-5; TRBD1 agrees at 7 bases. V shed 0 bases, J shed 7 bases, and the junction held 3 bases outside the gene matches. The CDR3 has 13 residues. Germline CDR1 and CDR2: GTSNPN and SVGIG (reference sequence). CDR3 DNA sequence: TGTGCCTGGAGTGTGACAGGGCGCCAGCCCCAGCATTTT. Translated, it gives CAWSVTGRQPQHF.

The chain has TRBV7-3 and TRBJ1-2; the D gene is possibly TRBD1 (6 bases). V lost 2 bases to trimming and J lost 6 bases, with 13 bases between them. The CDR3 length is 14 residues. Per germline, CDR1 SGHTA and CDR2 FQGTGA. CDR3 nucleotide sequence: TGTGCCAGCAGCTTATCGGGGGGCGCCGATGGCTACACCTTC. Translating it yields CASSLSGGADGYTF. Full variable domain (rest looked up from reference TRBV7-3 and TRBJ1-2): GAGVSQTPSNKVTEKGKYVELRCDPISGHTALYWYRQSLGQGPEFLIYFQGTGAADDSGLPNDRFFAVRPEGSVSTLKIQRTERGDSAVYLCASSLSGGADGYTFGSGTRLTVV.

This clone was seen a single time. This sequence joins TRBV7-3 and TRBJ1-2; 8 bases are shared with TRBD1. CDR1 is SGHTA, CDR2 FQGTGA, per germline. The CDR3 has 13 residues. The ends lost 5 bases at V and 7 bases at J; junction bases unmatched: 6. This CDR3 is CASSPTGAPGYTF. DNA for the CDR3: TGTGCCAGCAGCCCGACAGGGGCGCCTGGCTACACCTTC.

This clone was observed a single time. V gene TRBV11-2 combines with J gene TRBJ2-7; TRBD1 agrees at 8 bases. Germline V CDR1 and CDR2: SGHAT, FQNNGV. Trimming took 1 base from V and 6 from J; bases not matched to a gene: 8. This CDR3 contains 15 residues. In nucleotides, the CDR3 is TGTGCCAGCAGCTTAGGGTCCCAGGGGGCCTCCGAGCAGTACTTC. Protein product: CASSLGSQGASEQYF.

This clone has a single count. CDR3 loop: CASSYSEGAYTEAFF. Here the CDR3 DNA reads TGTGCCAGCAGTTACTCTGAGGGGGCCTACACTGAAGCTTTCTTT. The genes are TRBV6-5 and TRBJ1-1, with 7 nucleotides matching TRBD1. This CDR3 spans 15 amino acids. Germline V CDR1 and CDR2: MNHEY, SVGAGI. J was trimmed by 3 bases and V by 0 bases; bases with no gene match: 4.

The sample holds a few counts of this clone. The J gene is TRBJ1-5, the V gene TRBV9, with 10 bases aligning to TRBD1. Germline V lookup: CDR1 SGDLS, CDR2 YYNGEE. This CDR3 contains 14 residues. The V gene end was trimmed by 3 bases and the J gene end by 4 bases; junction bases not matched to a gene: 1. The CDR3 here is CASSAGQGNQPQHF. For the CDR3, the DNA is TGTGCCAGCAGCGCGGGACAGGGGAATCAGCCCCAGCATTTT.